A selection of T cell receptor beta chains follows, all from one sample in a study of blood T cell repertoires in COVID-19. TCRdb's copy holds only in-frame clones and misses some; the assay was immunoSEQ multiplex PCR. The table lists roughly 250,000 clones, approximately 83% of them singletons, with about 7.4% in the top ten. Input material: peripheral blood. These receptors were taken from a woman between 45 and 60 years old with acute or convalescent COVID-19. CDR3s include the opening cysteine and the closing phenylalanine or tryptophan. Fields, in order: J gene, V gene, CDR3 protein.

J gene: TRBJ2-1
V gene: TRBV7-8
CDR3 protein: CASSLAKGPNEQFF

J gene: TRBJ2-1
V gene: TRBV5-4
CDR3 protein: CASSYPSSSYNEQFF

J gene: TRBJ1-1
V gene: TRBV7-9
CDR3 protein: CASSFMNTEAFF

J gene: TRBJ2-7
V gene: TRBV5-4
CDR3 protein: CASSPGLAGRYEQYF

J gene: TRBJ1-6
V gene: TRBV30
CDR3 protein: CAWSRDRGSPLHF

J gene: TRBJ1-2
V gene: TRBV7-3
CDR3 protein: CASSQNGQGNGYTF

J gene: TRBJ2-1
V gene: TRBV27
CDR3 protein: CASGGRTANNEQFF

J gene: TRBJ2-7
V gene: TRBV2
CDR3 protein: CASRDRGGSYEQYF

J gene: TRBJ2-5
V gene: TRBV11-2
CDR3 protein: CASSLTGLAGVAETQYF

J gene: TRBJ1-4
V gene: TRBV19
CDR3 protein: CASSIGRAYGSREKLFF

J gene: TRBJ1-2
V gene: TRBV15
CDR3 protein: CATSARTLNRTHGYTF

J gene: TRBJ2-7
V gene: TRBV10-2
CDR3 protein: CASSESNEQYF

J gene: TRBJ1-1
V gene: TRBV23-1
CDR3 protein: CASSQRGVNTEAFF

J gene: TRBJ2-5
V gene: TRBV20-1
CDR3 protein: CSASPSGQGETQYF

J gene: TRBJ1-1
V gene: TRBV3-1/TRBV3-2
CDR3 protein: CASSPTVQGSGTEAFF

J gene: TRBJ2-5
V gene: TRBV6-1
CDR3 protein: CASSEGGAQETQYF

J gene: TRBJ2-1
V gene: TRBV20-1
CDR3 protein: CSASLAGGKNEQFF

J gene: TRBJ1-4
V gene: TRBV13
CDR3 protein: CASSVDMGEKLFF

J gene: TRBJ2-7
V gene: TRBV5-1
CDR3 protein: CASSFQGFMTYEQYF

J gene: TRBJ2-3
V gene: TRBV28
CDR3 protein: CASSLGDRRTDTQYF

J gene: TRBJ1-5
V gene: TRBV19
CDR3 protein: CASRPGRAPNQPQHF

J gene: TRBJ2-7
V gene: TRBV7-2
CDR3 protein: CASSIGQGPYEQYF

J gene: TRBJ1-2
V gene: TRBV27
CDR3 protein: CASSPTPGRDSRYGYTF

J gene: TRBJ1-5
V gene: TRBV12-3/TRBV12-4
CDR3 protein: CASRDSVQPQHF

J gene: TRBJ2-7
V gene: TRBV6-5
CDR3 protein: CASRGDFSSSYEQYF

J gene: TRBJ2-1
V gene: TRBV29-1
CDR3 protein: CSVRWGLNSHNEQFF

J gene: TRBJ2-3
V gene: TRBV6-1
CDR3 protein: CASSDIGQADTQYF